This paragraph reports one T cell receptor beta chain. There is no known antigen for this receptor. Base qualities are not recorded, but no much larger clone differs from it by a single base. This sample is drawn from a study of blood T cell repertoires in COVID-19 (dated by TCRdb to 2018 to 2021). A note on the overall study: The collaborator samples originated in the United States, Italy and Spain and spanned the acute and convalescent phases of COVID-19. The prospective study material was composed of cDNA or gDNA derived from T cells, B-cell-depleted T cells, or PBMCs. Deeply sampled blood TCRbeta repertoires from subjects exposed to, actively infected with, or recovered from COVID-19 were included in the dataset. The repertoires were released in a freely available public database intended as a resource for research on the immune response to SARS-CoV-2. The samples were drawn from the first 160 participants of the ongoing ImmuneRACE study and from 950 to 1,500 subjects provided by 6 global collaborators. The sample metadata nearly always contained a de-identified subject ID, COVID-19 status, age in years and sex. HLA class I and class II types, where available, came from metadata supplied by the sample provider rather than from assay-based typing.

From the cysteine through the phenylalanine, the CDR3 covers 13 amino acids. The entry retains the CDR3 DNA only, 39 bases that are in frame from base 1. V and J lose 3 bases and 5 bases, and a span of 11 bases separates them. The germline V gene (reference sequence) yields GTSNPN for CDR1 and SVGIG for CDR2. The full study reports these points: How much clinical and demographic metadata was included differed by source and by participant, and the metadata was provided uncurated.

TCRbeta CDR3 regions were amplified from genomic DNA by means of the immunoSEQ Assay, a bias-controlled multiplex PCR. The paper's processing steps were these. Nucleated cell counts per sample were estimated from amplification of reference gene primers within the assay. To quantify the absolute abundance of each unique TCRbeta CDR3 rearrangement, sequence reads were collapsed and filtered. For each sample, productive Simpson clonality was calculated as the square root of Simpson's diversity index over productive rearrangements. TCRdb limited this immuneACCESS table to in-frame rearrangements with V and J called. A share of clones is missing; checked studies link under half to unresolved V genes, and the rest is unexplained. The V and J calls and clone size are taken from that table; D and trimming were inferred from the DNA. The sample has some 210,000 clones on record, around four fifths of them singletons. The ten largest clones add up to 20% of the sample.

Whole blood was collected in K2EDTA tubes by collaborating institutions according to the institutions' own protocols. For TCRbeta analysis, collaborators shipped samples as frozen whole blood, isolated PBMCs, or DNA extracted from either of those sample types. The chain is assembled from TRBV30 and TRBJ1-5; the D gene is possibly TRBD1, with 5 bases matching. The sequencing input was peripheral blood. This sequence was found in a human donor in a cohort sampled during active COVID-19. The CDR3 is CAWSPGYDQPQHF. In nucleotide form, the sequence is TGTGCCTGGAGCCCAGGGTACGATCAGCCCCAGCATTTT.